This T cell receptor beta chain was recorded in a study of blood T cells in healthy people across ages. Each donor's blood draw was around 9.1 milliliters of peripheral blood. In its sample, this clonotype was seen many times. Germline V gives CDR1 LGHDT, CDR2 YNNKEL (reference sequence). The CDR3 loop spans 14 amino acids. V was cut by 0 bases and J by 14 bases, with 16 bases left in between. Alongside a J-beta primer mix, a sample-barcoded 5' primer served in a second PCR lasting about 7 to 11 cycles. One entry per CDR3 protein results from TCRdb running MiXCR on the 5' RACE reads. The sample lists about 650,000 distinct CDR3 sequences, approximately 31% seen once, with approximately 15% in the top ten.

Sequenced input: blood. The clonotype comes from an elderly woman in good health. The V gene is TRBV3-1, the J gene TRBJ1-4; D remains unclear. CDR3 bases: TGTGCCAGCAGCCAAGATCTTACGGCAGGTCGGCTGTTTTTT. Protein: CASSQDLTAGRLFF. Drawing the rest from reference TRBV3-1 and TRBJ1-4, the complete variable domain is DTAVSQTPKYLVTQMGNDKSIKCEQNLGHDTMYWYKQDSKKFLKIMFSYNNKELIINETVPNRFSPKSPDKAHLNLHINSLELGDSAVYFCASSQDLTAGRLFFGSGTQLSVL.